Listed below are T cell receptor beta chains from one sample, sequenced in a study of cytomegalovirus exposure and HLA in healthy donors. Sequenced by immunoSEQ multiplex PCR; TCRdb stores in-frame clones only, minus some. The sample carries 300,000 or so clones, approximately 85% recorded once. Source material: PBMCs. These receptors originate from a man younger than 45 in good health and CMV-seronegative. Each CDR3 is given with its conserved first and last residue. D genes are given only for firm matches. A clone size is listed for some rows: how often the clone was seen (once, few, many), or a class if it is expanded.

V	J	size	D	CDR3	DNA
TRBV14	TRBJ2-7	few	-	CASSHHRREQYF	TGTGCCAGCAGCCACCACAGGCGGGAGCAGTACTTC
TRBV5-4	TRBJ1-1	-	-	CASSIRGPLNTEAFF	TGTGCCAGCAGCATTCGCGGGCCGTTGAACACTGAAGCTTTCTTT
TRBV6-5	TRBJ2-7	-	-	CASSFGVSSYEQYF	TGTGCCAGCAGCTTCGGGGTTAGCTCCTACGAGCAGTACTTC
TRBV5-1	TRBJ1-2	-	-	CASSLVLGDYGYTF	TGCGCCAGCAGCTTGGTGTTAGGGGACTATGGCTACACCTTC
TRBV19	TRBJ2-1	once	TRBD1	CASILTGAQHSDRNEQFF	TGTGCCAGTATCTTGACAGGGGCGCAACATTCAGACCGGAATGAGCAGTTCTTC
TRBV11-3	TRBJ2-7	-	TRBD1	CASSLGGQGASYEQYF	TGTGCCAGCAGCTTAGGGGGACAGGGGGCGAGCTACGAGCAGTACTTC
TRBV6-5	TRBJ2-7	-	-	CASSYSGGSYEQYF	TGTGCCAGCAGTTACTCAGGCGGCTCCTACGAGCAGTACTTC
TRBV5-1	TRBJ2-3	once	-	CASSSPPRTDTQYF	TGCGCCAGCAGCTCCCCCCCGCGAACAGATACGCAGTATTTT
TRBV21-1	TRBJ2-7	-	-	CASRGTGRNYEQYF	TGTGCCAGCAGGGGGACAGGGAGAAACTACGAGCAGTACTTC
TRBV5-8	TRBJ2-5	-	TRBD1	CASSRRTGGSETQYF	TGTGCCAGCAGCCGACGGACAGGGGGCAGTGAGACCCAGTACTTC
TRBV18	TRBJ1-4	-	-	CASSNLPDEKLFF	TGTGCCAGCTCAAACTTACCGGATGAAAAACTGTTTTTT
TRBV7-6	TRBJ2-1	-	TRBD2	CASSFFLSGLAGGPGTYNEQFF	TGTGCCAGCAGCTTTTTCTTATCGGGACTAGCGGGGGGGCCGGGGACCTACAATGAGCAGTTCTTC
TRBV30	TRBJ2-7	-	TRBD1	CAWSGNRDSYEQYF	TGTGCCTGGAGTGGTAACCGGGACAGCTACGAGCAGTACTTC
TRBV6-5	TRBJ1-3	many	-	CASSIQGSSGNTIYF	TGTGCCAGCAGTATACAGGGAAGCTCTGGAAACACCATATATTTT
TRBV5-1	TRBJ1-1	-	TRBD1	CASSSQGGNTEAFF	TGCGCCAGCAGCTCCCAGGGGGGGAACACTGAAGCTTTCTTT
TRBV19	TRBJ1-6	-	TRBD1	CASSIDTGGSSPLHF	TGTGCCAGTAGTATAGATACAGGGGGAAGTTCACCCCTCCACTTT
TRBV7-2	TRBJ2-2	-	TRBD2	CASSLVLAGGAGELFF	TGTGCCAGCAGCTTAGTGCTAGCGGGGGGAGCCGGGGAGCTGTTTTTT
TRBV19	TRBJ2-2	-	TRBD2	CASSMLLAGTPGELFF	TGTGCCAGTAGTATGTTATTAGCGGGGACACCCGGGGAGCTGTTTTTT
TRBV25-1	TRBJ1-2	-	-	CASSEYSYGYTF	TGTGCCAGCAGTGAATATAGCTATGGCTACACCTTC
TRBV7-2	TRBJ2-3	-	-	CASSLAADTQYF	TGTGCCAGCAGCTTAGCCGCAGATACGCAGTATTTT
TRBV27	TRBJ2-7	-	TRBD2	CASSSPRGGTYEQYF	TGTGCCAGCAGTTCCCCGCGGGGGGGCACCTACGAGCAGTACTTC
TRBV5-6	TRBJ2-7	-	-	CASSSTAQGEQYF	TGTGCCAGCAGCTCCACCGCCCAGGGCGAGCAGTACTTC
TRBV19	TRBJ2-2	once	-	CASRDRGKETGELFF	TGTGCCAGTAGAGACAGAGGAAAGGAGACCGGGGAGCTGTTTTTT
TRBV2	TRBJ2-5	-	TRBD1	CASSVGQGQETQYF	TGTGCCAGCAGTGTGGGACAGGGACAAGAGACCCAGTACTTC
TRBV5-1	TRBJ1-2	-	-	CASSLETASAYGYTF	TGCGCCAGCAGCTTGGAAACAGCATCGGCCTATGGCTACACCTTC
TRBV4-1	TRBJ2-2	-	TRBD2	CASSQGALAGYTGELFF	TGCGCCAGCAGCCAAGGGGCGCTAGCGGGGTACACCGGGGAGCTGTTTTTT
TRBV6-6	TRBJ2-7	few	-	CASSYSRPSDYEQYF	TGTGCCAGCAGTTACTCTCGTCCTAGCGACTACGAGCAGTACTTC